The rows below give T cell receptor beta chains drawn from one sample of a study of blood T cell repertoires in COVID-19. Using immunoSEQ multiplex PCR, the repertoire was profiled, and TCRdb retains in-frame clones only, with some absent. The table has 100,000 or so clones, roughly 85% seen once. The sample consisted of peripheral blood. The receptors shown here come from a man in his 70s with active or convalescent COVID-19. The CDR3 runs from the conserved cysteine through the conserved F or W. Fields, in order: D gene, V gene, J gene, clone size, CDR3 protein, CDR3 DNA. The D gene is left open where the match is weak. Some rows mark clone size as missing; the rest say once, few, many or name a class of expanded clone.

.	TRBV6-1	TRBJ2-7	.	CASSEAPQSYEQYF	TGTGCCAGCAGTGAAGCGCCTCAGTCCTACGAGCAGTACTTC
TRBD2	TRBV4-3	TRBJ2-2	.	CASSQLGRDAGELFF	TGCGCCAGCAGCCAATTAGGGAGGGATGCCGGGGAGCTGTTTTTT
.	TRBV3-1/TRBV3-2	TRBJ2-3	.	CASSQELAGATDTQYF	TGTGCCAGCAGCCAAGAACTGGCAGGCGCCACAGATACGCAGTATTTT
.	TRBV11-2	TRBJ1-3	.	CASSSRQASSGNTIYF	TGTGCCAGCAGCTCCCGACAGGCCAGCTCTGGAAACACCATATATTTT
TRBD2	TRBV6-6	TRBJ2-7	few	CASSPLFGLAGVLPYEQYF	TGTGCCAGCAGTCCCCTATTTGGACTAGCGGGAGTTTTACCCTACGAGCAGTACTTC
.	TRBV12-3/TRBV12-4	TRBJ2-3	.	CASSFFGDTQYF	TGTGCCAGCAGTTTTTTCGGAGATACGCAGTATTTT
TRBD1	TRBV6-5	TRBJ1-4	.	CASSYADRDANEKLFF	TGTGCCAGCAGTTACGCAGACAGGGATGCTAATGAAAAACTGTTTTTT
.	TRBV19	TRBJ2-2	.	CASTGLLTGELFF	TGTGCCAGCACGGGACTGCTGACCGGGGAGCTGTTTTTT
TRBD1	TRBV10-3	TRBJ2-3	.	CAAMGQGVDTQYF	TGTGCCGCGATGGGACAGGGAGTAGATACGCAGTATTTT
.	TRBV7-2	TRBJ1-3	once	CASSRQTGNTIYF	TGTGCCAGCAGCCGACAGACTGGAAACACCATATATTTT
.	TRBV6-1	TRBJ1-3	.	CASSEAREKRNTIYF	TGTGCCAGCAGTGAAGCGCGGGAGAAGAGAAACACCATATATTTT
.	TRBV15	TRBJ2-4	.	CATSTTGGNDIQYF	TGTGCCACCAGCACGACAGGAGGTAACGACATTCAGTACTTC
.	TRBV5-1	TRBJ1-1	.	CASSLVFRVTEAFF	TGCGCCAGCAGCTTGGTGTTCAGGGTGACTGAAGCTTTCTTT
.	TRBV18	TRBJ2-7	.	CASSPDRLGPYF	TGTGCCAGCTCACCTGACCGGTTGGGCCCGTACTTC
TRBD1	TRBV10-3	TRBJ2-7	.	CAISELGTGVDEQYF	TGTGCCATCAGTGAGTTGGGGACAGGGGTTGACGAGCAGTACTTC
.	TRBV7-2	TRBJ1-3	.	CASSSSWARASSGNTIYF	TGTGCCAGCAGCTCCTCCTGGGCCAGGGCCAGCTCTGGAAACACCATATATTTT
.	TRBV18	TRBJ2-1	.	CASSSRQGTNEQFF	TGTGCCAGCTCATCTCGGCAGGGCACCAATGAGCAGTTCTTC
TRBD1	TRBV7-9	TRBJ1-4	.	CASSSLWTGRDEKLFF	TGTGCCAGCAGCTCCCTCTGGACAGGTCGGGACGAAAAACTGTTTTTT
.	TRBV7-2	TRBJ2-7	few	CASSLGQYEQYF	TGTGCCAGCAGCTTAGGACAGTACGAGCAGTACTTC
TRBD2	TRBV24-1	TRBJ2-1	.	CATSDRDSGSYNEQFF	TGTGCCACCAGTGATCGAGATAGCGGGAGCTACAATGAGCAGTTCTTC
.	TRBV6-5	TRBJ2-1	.	CASQGPYNEQFF	TGTGCCAGCCAGGGGCCCTACAATGAGCAGTTCTTC
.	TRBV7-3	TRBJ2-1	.	CASSPGHSNTEQFF	TGTGCCAGCAGCCCCGGACACTCGAATACGGAGCAGTTCTTC
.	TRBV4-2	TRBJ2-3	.	CASSHPGTDTQYF	TGTGCCAGCAGCCACCCGGGCACAGATACGCAGTATTTT
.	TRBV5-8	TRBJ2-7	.	CASSSQDTPRYF	TGTGCCAGCAGCTCCCAGGACACCCCTCGGTACTTC
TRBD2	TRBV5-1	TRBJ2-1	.	CASSYAFSGTDNEQFF	TGCGCCAGCAGCTACGCGTTTAGCGGGACCGACAATGAGCAGTTCTTC